This is a list of T cell receptor beta chains from one sample in a study of blood T cell repertoires in COVID-19. This table comes from immunoSEQ multiplex PCR, and its TCRdb copy is limited to in-frame clones, with some not included. The sample carries about 250,000 clones, 60% to 75% recorded once. The sample comprised peripheral blood. The receptors here all came from an elderly woman with acute or convalescent COVID-19. Each CDR3 is given with its conserved first and last residue. D genes are given only for firm matches. Rows may omit the clone size; those that give it use once, few, many or a size class.

v_gene	d_gene	j_gene	abundance	CDR3aa	CDR3nt
TRBV19	NA	TRBJ1-5	NA	CASQGGTPYSNQPQHF	TGTGCCAGCCAGGGAGGGACACCCTATAGCAATCAGCCCCAGCATTTT
TRBV7-9	NA	TRBJ1-5	NA	CASSPSGGLSGQPQHF	TGTGCCAGCAGCCCCTCAGGCGGCCTGAGCGGTCAGCCCCAGCATTTT
TRBV5-4	NA	TRBJ1-6	NA	CASSLRSPRGNSPLHF	TGTGCCAGCAGCTTGAGGTCTCCCAGGGGTAATTCACCCCTCCACTTT
TRBV19	NA	TRBJ2-1	NA	CASSKSIPLSTGYNEQFF	TGTGCCAGTAGTAAGTCCATCCCCCTTAGTACGGGTTACAATGAGCAGTTCTTC
TRBV5-1	NA	TRBJ1-5	NA	CASSLGGGNQPQHF	TGCGCCAGCAGCTTGGGAGGGGGAAATCAGCCCCAGCATTTT
TRBV5-1	NA	TRBJ1-4	few	CASSFGQINEKLFF	TGCGCCAGCAGCTTTGGACAGATTAATGAAAAACTGTTTTTT
TRBV19	TRBD1	TRBJ2-3	NA	CASSPRDRGSDTQYF	TGTGCCAGTAGTCCCAGGGACAGGGGCTCAGATACGCAGTATTTT
TRBV3-1/TRBV3-2	TRBD1	TRBJ1-1	NA	CASSQDWEGTDSSKTEAFF	TGTGCCAGCAGCCAAGATTGGGAAGGGACAGACTCTTCGAAGACTGAAGCTTTCTTT
TRBV28	TRBD1	TRBJ1-1	once	CASSLQGGGTEAFF	TGTGCCAGCAGTCTCCAGGGGGGAGGCACTGAAGCTTTCTTT
TRBV7-6	NA	TRBJ1-1	many	CASSSTTVNTEAFF	TGTGCCAGCAGCTCGACGACAGTGAACACTGAAGCTTTCTTT
TRBV2	TRBD1	TRBJ2-7	NA	CASSGGQDYEQYF	TGTGCCAGCAGTGGGGGACAGGACTACGAGCAGTACTTC
TRBV5-1	NA	TRBJ2-7	NA	CASSLGAGAAGEQYF	TGCGCCAGCAGCTTGGGTGCGGGGGCCGCCGGCGAGCAGTACTTC
TRBV3-1/TRBV3-2	TRBD1	TRBJ1-4	NA	CASSQPGQDGEKLFF	TGTGCCAGCAGCCAACCGGGACAGGACGGTGAAAAACTGTTTTTT
TRBV19	NA	TRBJ1-1	NA	CASSTLLGLNTEAFF	TGTGCCAGTAGTACCTTACTGGGCCTGAACACTGAAGCTTTCTTT
TRBV18	NA	TRBJ2-1	NA	CASSSNNEQFF	TGTGCCAGCTCGAGCAACAATGAGCAGTTCTTC
TRBV28	NA	TRBJ1-2	NA	CASTPGVANYGYTF	TGTGCCAGCACCCCCGGTGTGGCTAACTATGGCTACACCTTC
TRBV12-3/TRBV12-4	TRBD1	TRBJ1-5	NA	CASTQGVNQPQHF	TGTGCCAGCACCCAGGGGGTAAATCAGCCCCAGCATTTT
TRBV7-9	TRBD2	TRBJ2-1	NA	CASSLMGTIYEQFF	TGTGCCAGCAGCTTAATGGGGACTATCTATGAGCAGTTCTTC
TRBV2	TRBD1	TRBJ1-2	NA	CASTDRVNYGYTF	TGTGCCAGCACTGACAGGGTTAACTATGGCTACACCTTC
TRBV9	TRBD1	TRBJ1-4	few	CASSVGGGGKGKLFF	TGTGCCAGCAGCGTAGGAGGGGGCGGGAAAGGAAAACTGTTTTTT
TRBV27	NA	TRBJ1-2	NA	CASTRTGSYGYTF	TGTGCCAGCACCAGAACAGGGTCCTATGGCTACACCTTC
TRBV5-1	NA	TRBJ1-2	NA	CASRAEPNYGYTF	TGCGCCAGCAGAGCCGAACCAAACTATGGCTACACCTTC
TRBV5-4	TRBD1	TRBJ1-1	few	CASSWKDRDTEAFF	TGTGCCAGCAGCTGGAAGGACAGGGACACTGAAGCTTTCTTT
TRBV5-1	NA	TRBJ1-2	few	CASSLARAGNYGYTF	TGCGCCAGCAGCTTGGCCCGGGCAGGGAACTATGGCTACACCTTC
TRBV12-3/TRBV12-4	NA	TRBJ2-7	NA	CASTTTGRSEQYF	TGTGCCAGCACCACCACAGGGCGCTCCGAGCAGTACTTC